A selection of T cell receptor beta chains follows, all from one sample in a study of cytomegalovirus exposure and HLA in healthy donors. Some clones are missing from TCRdb's copy, which holds only in-frame ones; the method was immunoSEQ multiplex PCR. The sample consists of 150,000 to 200,000 clones, approximately 84% of them appearing once. Sequenced sample: PBMCs. The receptors stem from a woman aged 25 to 39 in good health and CMV-seropositive. Both conserved end residues are part of each CDR3. The D gene is left open where the match is weak. Some rows mark clone size as missing; the rest say once, few, many or name a class of expanded clone.

CDR3 | DNA | J | D | V | size
CASSSVGGGYNEQFF | TGTGCCAGCAGCTCGGTGGGGGGTGGTTACAATGAGCAGTTCTTC | TRBJ2-1 | . | TRBV5-5 | few
CASSLIQEINTEAFF | TGTGCCAGTAGTCTCATACAGGAAATTAACACTGAAGCTTTCTTT | TRBJ1-1 | . | TRBV19 | .
CASSLEIAGVSTDTQYF | TGTGCCAGCAGCTTGGAAATAGCGGGAGTAAGCACAGATACGCAGTATTTT | TRBJ2-3 | TRBD2 | TRBV5-6 | .
CASSLTSRGADTQYF | TGTGCCAGCAGTTTAACCTCCAGGGGAGCAGATACGCAGTATTTT | TRBJ2-3 | . | TRBV28 | .
CASRYVAGLGEQYF | TGCGCCAGCAGATACGTCGCGGGACTGGGGGAGCAGTACTTC | TRBJ2-7 | . | TRBV5-1 | few
CASSIKESPNTEAFF | TGTGCCAGTAGTATCAAAGAGTCCCCGAACACTGAAGCTTTCTTT | TRBJ1-1 | . | TRBV19 | .
CASMAAGTKAFF | TGTGCCAGCATGGCAGCGGGAACGAAGGCTTTCTTT | TRBJ1-1 | . | TRBV5-5 | .
CASSLDSGRVITDTQYF | TGTGCCAGCAGTCTTGATAGCGGGAGGGTGATCACAGATACGCAGTATTTT | TRBJ2-3 | TRBD2 | TRBV4-2 | .
CASSAAGSETQYF | TGTGCCAGCAGTGCGGCGGGATCTGAGACCCAGTACTTC | TRBJ2-5 | . | TRBV25-1 | .
CASSRIGLAGGSSYNEQFF | TGCGCCAGCAGCCGGATCGGGCTAGCGGGGGGCAGCTCCTACAATGAGCAGTTCTTC | TRBJ2-1 | TRBD2 | TRBV4-1 | .
CAISRGTGEEQYF | TGTGCCATCAGTCGCGGGACAGGGGAGGAGCAGTACTTC | TRBJ2-7 | TRBD1 | TRBV10-3 | .
CASSFGGSQPQHF | TGCGCCAGCAGCTTTGGAGGGTCTCAGCCCCAGCATTTT | TRBJ1-5 | . | TRBV5-1 | .
CASSLVSGSQFF | TGTGCCAGCAGCTTGGTTTCGGGGTCGCAGTTCTTC | TRBJ2-1 | . | TRBV5-6 | .
CASSTLQFSYNEQFF | TGTGCCAGCAGCACCCTCCAGTTCTCCTACAATGAGCAGTTCTTC | TRBJ2-1 | . | TRBV7-9 | .
CASSFSAGGYSYEQYF | TGTGCCAGCAGTTTTAGTGCGGGCGGCTACTCCTACGAGCAGTACTTC | TRBJ2-7 | . | TRBV7-6 | .
CASSSGGTSDGYTF | TGTGCCAGCAGCTCGGGGGGGACATCCGATGGCTACACCTTC | TRBJ1-2 | . | TRBV11-3 | few
CASSYGGNQPQHF | TGTGCCAGCAGCTATGGGGGGAATCAGCCCCAGCATTTT | TRBJ1-5 | . | TRBV5-6 | .
CASSKRAGVGTDTQYF | TGTGCCAGCAGCAAACGGGCGGGAGTGGGGACAGATACGCAGTATTTT | TRBJ2-3 | . | TRBV21-1 | .
CSVGGGLSPGELFF | TGCAGCGTTGGCGGGGGCCTTTCACCCGGGGAGCTGTTTTTT | TRBJ2-2 | . | TRBV29-1 | .
CASKTGFDQPQHF | TGTGCCAGCAAGACAGGGTTCGATCAGCCCCAGCATTTT | TRBJ1-5 | TRBD1 | TRBV28 | .
CASSGAGAGNEQFF | TGTGCCAGCAGTGGGGCGGGAGCTGGCAATGAGCAGTTCTTC | TRBJ2-1 | TRBD2 | TRBV2 | .
CASSLGKRTGVGLVDTQYF | TGCGCCAGCAGCCTAGGCAAAAGGACAGGGGTCGGATTAGTGGATACGCAGTATTTT | TRBJ2-3 | TRBD1 | TRBV5-1 | .
CASSVGGQRNIQYF | TGCGCCAGCAGCGTAGGCGGGCAGAGAAACATTCAGTACTTC | TRBJ2-4 | . | TRBV5-1 | .
CASSYDRAGGYTF | TGTGCCAGCAGTTACGACAGGGCTGGCGGCTACACCTTC | TRBJ1-2 | TRBD1 | TRBV6-5 | .
CASSPGGRGNTEAFF | TGTGCCAGTTCCCCCGGCGGAAGGGGGAACACTGAAGCTTTCTTT | TRBJ1-1 | . | TRBV9 | few
CASSYTRGINTIYF | TGTGCCAGCAGTTACACCAGGGGTATCAACACCATATATTTT | TRBJ1-3 | . | TRBV6-6 | once
CASSQVTGRGELFF | TGCGCCAGCAGCCAAGTGACAGGGAGGGGGGAGCTGTTTTTT | TRBJ2-2 | . | TRBV4-3 | .
CASSLGVSNEKLFF | TGCGCCAGCAGCTTAGGGGTATCTAATGAAAAACTGTTTTTT | TRBJ1-4 | . | TRBV5-1 | .
CASSGKGLPEAFF | TGTGCCAGCAGTGGTAAGGGGCTTCCTGAAGCTTTCTTT | TRBJ1-1 | . | TRBV25-1 | .